These 15 T cell receptor beta chains were all obtained from the same sample, sequenced in a study of post-analysis software for immune sequencing data. TCR beta cDNA libraries included unique molecular identifiers. TCRdb re-analysed the PCR reads in MiXCR, keeping a single row per CDR3 protein. The repertoire consists of about 190,000 distinct CDR3 sequences, with 25% to 35% occurring once and the leading ten covering 3% to 3.5%. These receptors lack a known antigen. Study-wide findings and caveats: Five TRBV segments were significantly more frequent in patients than in controls. TRBV5-6, TRBV5-1 and TRBV20-1 were among these segments.

The sample consisted of blood. These receptors originate from a girl aged 2-17 years with multiple sclerosis.

In this sample, this clonotype turned up a few times. J is TRBJ1-1 and V is TRBV20-1; 11 nucleotides line up with TRBD1. Trimming took 8 bases from V and 4 from J; bases not matched to a gene: 9. Germline V gene lookup returns CDR1 DFQATT and CDR2 SNEGSKA (reference sequence). The CDR3 length is 14 residues. The CDR3 loop is CSTPGDRGVTEAFF. The DNA for the CDR3 is TGCAGTACTCCCGGGGACAGGGGGGTCACTGAAGCTTTCTTT.

This clonotype was counted only a few times. The chain links TRBV5-5 to TRBJ2-2, with a tentative D call TRBD1 (5 bases). Germline V lookup: CDR1 SGHKS, CDR2 YYEKEE (reference sequence). The CDR3 runs 14 residues. The V end lost 1 base, the J end lost 6 bases, and 10 bases lay between the germline ends. As DNA, the CDR3 is TGTGCCAGCAGCTTGCTAGGGGCTGCCGGGGAGCTGTTTTTT. This codes for CASSLLGAAGELFF.

Worth noting for this clonotype: Possible read error: a much larger clone is one base away. The chain couples TRBV4-2 to TRBJ2-7; 8 nucleotides agree with TRBD2. The V segment lost 4 bases and the J segment 5 bases; nucleotides outside the gene matches: 13. CDR1 LGHNA and CDR2 YNFKEQ come from the germline V gene. This CDR3 region has 16 residues. In DNA, the CDR3 is TGTGCCAGCAGCCCGCCCTCAGCGGGAGTTGCACACGAGCAGTACTTC. As protein: CASSPPSAGVAHEQYF.

About this clonotype itself: This clone may be a read error of a much larger clone one base away. The J gene is TRBJ2-5, the V gene TRBV10-3, with TRBD1 matching over 9 bases. Unmatched junction bases numbered 11, after V lost 4 bases and J lost 5 bases. CDR1 ENHRY and CDR2 SYGVKD come from the germline V gene. The CDR3 has 16 amino acids. CDR3 DNA: TGTGCCATCAGTGGGAGTACAGGGGGCCTCTGGGAGACCCAGTACTTC. This translates into CAISGSTGGLWETQYF.

This clonotype showed up just a few times. V is TRBV6-2 or TRBV6-3 and J is TRBJ1-5; D is unresolved. Trimming took 6 bases from V and 0 from J, leaving 3 bases between them. The CDR3 consists of 12 residues. Germline V gene data show CDR1 as MNHEY and CDR2 as SVGEGT. CDR3 protein: CASRGSNQPQHF. DNA for the CDR3: TGTGCCAGCAGAGGTAGCAATCAGCCCCAGCATTTT.

This clonotype was picked up many times. J is TRBJ1-5 and V is TRBV20-1, with a tentative D call TRBD1 (5 bases). V lost 3 bases, J lost 9 bases, and 9 bases lay in between. The CDR3 is made up of 11 amino acids. The V gene's germline CDR1 is DFQATT and CDR2 SNEGSKA (reference sequence). CDR3 protein: CSASGGGPQHF. CDR3 DNA: TGCAGTGCTAGCGGGGGTGGGCCCCAGCATTTT.

This clonotype was detected only once. V and J are TRBV29-1 and TRBJ2-3; 8 bases match TRBD2. The V gene end was trimmed by 7 bases and the J gene end by 13 bases; junction bases not matched to a gene: 16. Germline V gene lookup returns CDR1 SQVTM and CDR2 ANQGSEA. This CDR3 has 13 residues. The CDR3 DNA reads as TGCAGCGCCCGAGTTACCGGGACTAGGAAAGAGTATTTT. The encoded protein is CSARVTGTRKEYF.

As to this clonotype: It may be a read error: a sequence one base away is much more abundant. The chain joins TRBV24-1 to TRBJ2-6; D is perhaps TRBD1 or TRBD2 (6 bases each). CDR3 length equals 18 residues. Germline values: CDR1 KGHDR, CDR2 SFDVKD. CDR3 protein: CATSDPDGRSTGADVLTF. CDR3 DNA sequence: TGTGCCACCAGTGATCCCGACGGCAGAAGTACGGGGGCCGACGTCCTGACTTTC.

This clonotype was picked up many times. J is TRBJ2-1 and V is TRBV5-1; no clear D. The CDR3 loop spans 14 amino acids. The germline V gene encodes CDR1 SGHRS and CDR2 YFSETQ. V was cut by 5 bases and J by 6 bases, with 15 bases left in between. The CDR3 DNA is TGCGCCAGCAGTGCCCTCGGAGAGATCAATGAGCAGTTCTTC. Translation: CASSALGEINEQFF.

This clonotype was picked up many times. V is TRBV29-1 and J is TRBJ1-2; TRBD1 agrees at 10 bases. V shed 1 base and J 7 bases; nucleotides not matched to a gene: 3. Germline-derived CDR1 and CDR2 are SQVTM and ANQGSEA. This CDR3 comprises 13 residues. CDR3: CSVEVGQGFGYTF. The CDR3 nucleotides read TGCAGCGTTGAAGTGGGACAGGGGTTTGGCTACACCTTC.

Comment on this clonotype: An end of the junction does not agree with germline; a read error may underlie this. The chain couples TRBV28 to TRBJ2-2; 11 nucleotides agree with TRBD1. The CDR3 spans 16 residues. CDR1 and CDR2 from the germline V gene are MDHEN and SYDVKM. The CDR3 sequence is CASRVDRGPNTGELCF. The CDR3 bases are TGTGCCAGCAGAGTGGACAGGGGGCCGAACACCGGGGAGCTGTGTTTT.

The gene calls are TRBV5-1 and TRBJ2-7; tentatively, D is TRBD1 or TRBD2 (5 bases each). V was pared by 1 base and J by 6 bases, with 11 bases between. The CDR3 totals 13 residues. Germline CDR1 and CDR2: SGHRS and YFSETQ. CDR3 residues: CASSLLSGTEQYF. CDR3 coding DNA: TGCGCCAGCAGCTTGTTATCGGGGACCGAGCAGTACTTC. Variable domain in full (rest from reference TRBV5-1 and TRBJ2-7): KAGVTQTPRYLIKTRGQQVTLSCSPISGHRSVSWYQQTPGQGLQFLFEYFSETQRNKGNFPGRFSGRQFSNSRSEMNVSTLELGDSALYLCASSLLSGTEQYFGPGTRLTVT.

As concerns this clonotype: The germline gene is not matched at one end of the junction; a read error may be the cause. This chain connects TRBV5-1 to TRBJ1-1, with D perhaps TRBD1 (6 bases). CDR1 SGHRS and CDR2 YFSETQ come from the germline V gene. This CDR3 spans 14 amino acids. The CDR3 DNA is TGCGTCAGCAGCACGACAGGTTCTTCGACTGAAGCTTTCTTT. Amino acid sequence: CVSSTTGSSTEAFF. Variable domain in full (rest from reference TRBV5-1 and TRBJ1-1): KAGVTQTPRYLIKTRGQQVTLSCSPISGHRSVSWYQQTPGQGLQFLFEYFSETQRNKGNFPGRFSGRQFSNSRSEMNVSTLELGDSALYLCVSSTTGSSTEAFFGQGTRLTVV.

The CDR3 protein is CASSSQDRGRGGYTF. The CDR3 coding sequence is TGTGCCAGCAGTAGCCAGGACAGGGGGCGTGGAGGCTACACCTTC. The rearrangement uses TRBV2 and TRBJ1-2; TRBD1 agrees at 11 bases. V shed 5 bases and J 8 bases; nucleotides not matched to a gene: 10. This CDR3 spans 15 amino acids. CDR1 is SNHLY, CDR2 FYNNEI, per germline.

In its sample, this clonotype was seen many times. The rearrangement links TRBV15 to TRBJ2-3; possible D gene TRBD1, 5 bases. The CDR3 loop spans 16 amino acids. Between the trimmed V and J ends, which lost 1 base and 1 base, there was a span of 12 bases. Germline CDR1 and CDR2: LNHNV and YYDKDF (reference sequence). Here the CDR3 DNA reads TGTGCCACCAGCAGAGTCTCAGGGCTCGGCACAGATACGCAGTATTTT. Protein product: CATSRVSGLGTDTQYF.